This T cell receptor (beta chain) is from a study of blood T cell dynamics during melanoma immunotherapy. TCRdb keeps only in-frame clones here, not all; method: immunoSEQ multiplex PCR. The sample records under 20,000 clones, nearly 90% being singletons. Germline V CDR1 and CDR2: SQVTM, ANQGSEA. The length of the CDR3 is 12 residues. The V end lost 4 bases, the J end lost 2 bases, and 9 bases lay between the germline ends. Time point reported: week 3, after first cycle of checkpoint inhibitor. Sequenced material: blood, taken from a patient treated with checkpoint blockade. V gene TRBV29-1 combines with J gene TRBJ2-7; perhaps TRBD2 as D (6 bases). This receptor was identified in a human donor with melanoma. Here the CDR3 reads CSVASVAYEQYF. In nucleotides, the CDR3 is TGCAGCGTTGCTAGCGTGGCCTACGAGCAGTACTTC.